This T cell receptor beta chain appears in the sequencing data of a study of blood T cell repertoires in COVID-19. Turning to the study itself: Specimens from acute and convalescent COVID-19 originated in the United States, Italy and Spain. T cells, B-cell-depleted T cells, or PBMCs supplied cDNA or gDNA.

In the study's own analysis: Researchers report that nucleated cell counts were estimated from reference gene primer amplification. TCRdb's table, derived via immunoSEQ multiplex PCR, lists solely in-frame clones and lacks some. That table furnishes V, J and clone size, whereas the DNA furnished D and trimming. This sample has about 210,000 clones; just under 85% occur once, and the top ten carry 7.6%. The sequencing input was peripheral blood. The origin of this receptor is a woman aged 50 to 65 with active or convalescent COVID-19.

The CDR3: CASSEADNSPLHF. The CDR3 bases are TGTGCCAGCAGTGAGGCAGATAATTCACCCCTCCACTTT. The V call is TRBV6-1, the J call TRBJ1-6; no reliable D call. With 3 bases removed from V and 5 bases from J, the gap between germline ends came to 5 bases. Germline V gives CDR1 MNHNS, CDR2 SASEGT. CDR3 length: 13 amino acids.